This entry concerns a single T cell receptor (beta chain). Its antigen is not identified. These data originate in a study of tumor-infiltrating lymphocytes in primary liver carcinoma. Study details: Lesions, classed as T1-T3 N0M0, spanned roughly 4 to 10 cm across. Study-wide points: Lesser overlap characterized tumor-adjacent and tumor-blood pairs relative to tumor region pairs.

Trimming cost V 4 bases and J 0 bases, with 22 bases left between them. Germline CDR1 SGHKS, CDR2 YYEKEE (reference sequence). The length of the CDR3 is 18 residues. Constant-region priming of approximately 500 ng total RNA yielded TCR beta cDNA. Researchers made the TCR beta libraries by running three nested multiplex PCR rounds with slightly modified ARM-PCR. The study ran its first two PCR rounds for approximately 10 cycles each, using TRBV1-TRBV30 forward primers and a C-beta reverse primer. TCRdb recomputed calls from the multiplex PCR reads with MiXCR, one row per CDR3 protein. The repertoire consists of about 190,000 distinct CDR3 sequences, with about 85% occurring once and the leading ten covering over 15%. Extraction of RNA together with DNA used about 17-34 mg of unsorted bulk tissue. Sampling of each tumor involved five separate regions. The proportion of viable tumor cells exceeded 80% in every tumor sample.

Sequenced input: tumor tissue from primary liver carcinoma. V and J are TRBV5-5 and TRBJ2-5, with unresolved D. The receptor comes from a man aged 35-49 years with primary liver carcinoma and hepatitis B virus infection. The CDR3 sequence: CASSLGLIGMEYQETQYF. The CDR3 DNA follows: TGTGCCAGCAGCCTGGGGTTGATTGGGATGGAGTACCAAGAGACCCAGTACTTC. Supplemented by reference TRBV5-5 and TRBJ2-5, the full variable domain reads DAGVTQSPTHLIKTRGQQVTLRCSPISGHKSVSWYQQVLGQGPQFIFQYYEKEERGRGNFPDRFSARQFPNYSSELNVNALLLGDSALYLCASSLGLIGMEYQETQYFGPGTRLLVL.